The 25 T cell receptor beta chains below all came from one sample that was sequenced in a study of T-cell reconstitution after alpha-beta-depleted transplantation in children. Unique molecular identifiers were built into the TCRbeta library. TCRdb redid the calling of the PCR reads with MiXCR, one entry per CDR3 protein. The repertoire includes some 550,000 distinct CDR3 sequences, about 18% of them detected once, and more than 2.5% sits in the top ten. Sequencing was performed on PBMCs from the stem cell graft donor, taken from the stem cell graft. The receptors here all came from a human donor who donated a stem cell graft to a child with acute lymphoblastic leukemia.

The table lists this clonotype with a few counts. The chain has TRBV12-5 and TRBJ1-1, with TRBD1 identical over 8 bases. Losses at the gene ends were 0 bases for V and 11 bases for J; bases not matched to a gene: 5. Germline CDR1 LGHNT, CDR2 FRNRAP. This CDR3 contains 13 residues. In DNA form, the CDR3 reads TGTGCTAGTGGTTTGGTACAGACAGGGGTCGCTTTCTTT. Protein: CASGLVQTGVAFF.

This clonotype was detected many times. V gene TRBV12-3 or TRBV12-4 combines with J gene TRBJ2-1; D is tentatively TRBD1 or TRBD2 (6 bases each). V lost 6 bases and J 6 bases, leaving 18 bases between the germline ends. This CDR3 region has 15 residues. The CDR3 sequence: CASSPGVTGANEQFF. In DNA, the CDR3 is TGTGCCAGCAGCCCAGGGGTTACGGGAGCCAATGAGCAGTTCTTC.

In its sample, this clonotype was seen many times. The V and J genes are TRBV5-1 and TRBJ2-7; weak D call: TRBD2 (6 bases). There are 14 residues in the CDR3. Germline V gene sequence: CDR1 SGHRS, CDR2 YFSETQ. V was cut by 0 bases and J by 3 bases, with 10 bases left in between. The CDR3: CASSLGSGYYEQYF. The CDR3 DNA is TGCGCCAGCAGCTTGGGAAGCGGGTACTACGAGCAGTACTTC.

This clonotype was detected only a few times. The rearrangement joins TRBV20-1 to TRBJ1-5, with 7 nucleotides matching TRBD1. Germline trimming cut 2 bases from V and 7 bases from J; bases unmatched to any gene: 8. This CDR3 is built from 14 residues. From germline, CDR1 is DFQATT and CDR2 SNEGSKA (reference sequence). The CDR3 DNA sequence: TGCAGTGCTAGATTAACAGGGGACTGGCAGCCCCAGCATTTT. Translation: CSARLTGDWQPQHF.

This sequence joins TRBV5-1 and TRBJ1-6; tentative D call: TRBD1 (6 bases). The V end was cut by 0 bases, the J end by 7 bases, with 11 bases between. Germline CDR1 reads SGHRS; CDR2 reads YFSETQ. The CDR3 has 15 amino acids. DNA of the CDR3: TGCGCCAGCAGCTTGGAAGGGGGTAGCAATTCACCCCTCCACTTT. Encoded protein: CASSLEGGSNSPLHF. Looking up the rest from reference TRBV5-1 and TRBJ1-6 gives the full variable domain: KAGVTQTPRYLIKTRGQQVTLSCSPISGHRSVSWYQQTPGQGLQFLFEYFSETQRNKGNFPGRFSGRQFSNSRSEMNVSTLELGDSALYLCASSLEGGSNSPLHFGNGTRLTVT.

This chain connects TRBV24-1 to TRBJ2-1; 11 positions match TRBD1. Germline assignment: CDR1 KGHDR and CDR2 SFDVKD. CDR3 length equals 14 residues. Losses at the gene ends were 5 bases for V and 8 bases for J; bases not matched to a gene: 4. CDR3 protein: CATSAPGQGDEQFF. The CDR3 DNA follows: TGTGCCACCAGTGCTCCGGGACAGGGGGATGAGCAGTTCTTC.

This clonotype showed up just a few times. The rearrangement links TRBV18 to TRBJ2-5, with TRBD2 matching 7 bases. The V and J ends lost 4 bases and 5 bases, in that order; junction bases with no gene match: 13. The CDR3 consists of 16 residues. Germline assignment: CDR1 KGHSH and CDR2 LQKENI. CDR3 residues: CASSRLAASRRETQYF. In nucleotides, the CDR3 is TGTGCCAGCTCACGGCTAGCGGCCTCTCGTAGGGAGACCCAGTACTTC.

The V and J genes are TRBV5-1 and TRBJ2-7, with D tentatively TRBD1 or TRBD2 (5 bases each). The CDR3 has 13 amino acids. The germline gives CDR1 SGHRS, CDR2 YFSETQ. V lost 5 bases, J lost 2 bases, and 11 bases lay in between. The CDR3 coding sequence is TGCGCCAGCAGTGAGGGACCGGCCTACGAGCAGTACTTC. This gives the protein CASSEGPAYEQYF.

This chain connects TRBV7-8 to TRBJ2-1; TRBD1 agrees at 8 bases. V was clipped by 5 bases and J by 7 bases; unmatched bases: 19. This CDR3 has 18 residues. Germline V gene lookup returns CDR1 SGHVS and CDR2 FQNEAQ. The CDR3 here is CASSVVPTGADLQNEQFF. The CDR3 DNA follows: TGTGCCAGCAGCGTCGTCCCGACAGGGGCGGACCTACAGAATGAGCAGTTCTTC.

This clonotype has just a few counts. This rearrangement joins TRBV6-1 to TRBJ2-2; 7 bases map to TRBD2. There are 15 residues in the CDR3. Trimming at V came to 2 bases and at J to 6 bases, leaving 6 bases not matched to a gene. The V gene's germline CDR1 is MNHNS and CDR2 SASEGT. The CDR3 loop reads CASSEISAGPGELFF. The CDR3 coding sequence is TGTGCCAGCAGTGAAATCTCAGCGGGACCCGGGGAGCTGTTTTTT.

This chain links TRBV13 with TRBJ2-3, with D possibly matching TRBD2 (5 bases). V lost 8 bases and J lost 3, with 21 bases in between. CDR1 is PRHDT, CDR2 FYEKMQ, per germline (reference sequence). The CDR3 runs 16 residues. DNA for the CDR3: TGTGCCAGCTTATCCCGACGAGCGGATTCAACAGATACGCAGTATTTT. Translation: CASLSRRADSTDTQYF.

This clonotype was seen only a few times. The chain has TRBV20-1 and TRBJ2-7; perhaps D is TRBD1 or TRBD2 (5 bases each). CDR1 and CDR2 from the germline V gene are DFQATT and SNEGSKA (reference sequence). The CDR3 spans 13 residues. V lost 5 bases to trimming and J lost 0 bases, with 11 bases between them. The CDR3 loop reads CSAWGTPSYEQYF. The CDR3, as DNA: TGCAGTGCTTGGGGGACGCCCTCCTACGAGCAGTACTTC.

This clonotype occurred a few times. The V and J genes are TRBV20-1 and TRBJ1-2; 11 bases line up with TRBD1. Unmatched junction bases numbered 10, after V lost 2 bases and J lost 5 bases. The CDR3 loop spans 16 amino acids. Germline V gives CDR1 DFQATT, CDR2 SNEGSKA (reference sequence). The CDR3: CSARLTGTGGVYGYTF. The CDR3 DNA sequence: TGCAGTGCTAGACTTACAGGGACAGGGGGTGTGTATGGCTACACCTTC.

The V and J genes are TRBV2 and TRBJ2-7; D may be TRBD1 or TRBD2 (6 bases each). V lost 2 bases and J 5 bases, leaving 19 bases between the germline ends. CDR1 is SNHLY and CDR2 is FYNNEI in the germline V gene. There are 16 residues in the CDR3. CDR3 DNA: TGTGCCAGCAGTGAAAGGGGGGATTTGAGGTTCGACGAGCAGTACTTC. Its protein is CASSERGDLRFDEQYF.

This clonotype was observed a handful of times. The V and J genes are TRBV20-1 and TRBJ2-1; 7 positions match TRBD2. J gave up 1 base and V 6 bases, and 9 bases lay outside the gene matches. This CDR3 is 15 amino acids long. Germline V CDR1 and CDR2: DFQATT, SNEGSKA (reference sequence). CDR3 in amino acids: CSATQRGRSYNEQFF. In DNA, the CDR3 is TGCAGTGCGACTCAGCGGGGACGGTCCTACAATGAGCAGTTCTTC.

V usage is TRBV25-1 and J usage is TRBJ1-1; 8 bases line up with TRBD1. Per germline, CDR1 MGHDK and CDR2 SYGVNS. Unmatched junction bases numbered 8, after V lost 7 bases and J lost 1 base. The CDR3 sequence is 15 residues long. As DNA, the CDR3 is TGTGCCAGCACCCAGGGGGCCATTTCGAACACTGAAGCTTTCTTT. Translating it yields CASTQGAISNTEAFF.

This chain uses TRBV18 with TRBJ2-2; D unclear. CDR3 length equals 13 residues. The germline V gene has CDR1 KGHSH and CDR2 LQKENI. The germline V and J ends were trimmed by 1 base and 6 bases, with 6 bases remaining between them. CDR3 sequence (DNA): TGTGCCAGCTCACCACAACGCCCCGGGGAGCTGTTTTTT. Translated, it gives CASSPQRPGELFF.

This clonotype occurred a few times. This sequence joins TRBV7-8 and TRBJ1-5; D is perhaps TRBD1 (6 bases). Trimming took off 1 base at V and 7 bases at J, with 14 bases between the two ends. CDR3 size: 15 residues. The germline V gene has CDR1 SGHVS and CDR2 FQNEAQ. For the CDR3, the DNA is TGTGCCAGCAGCTTAGGAAGGGGGGCCGGACAGCCCCAGCATTTT. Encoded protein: CASSLGRGAGQPQHF. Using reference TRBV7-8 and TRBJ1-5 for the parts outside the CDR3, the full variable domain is GAGVSQSPRYKVAKRGQDVALRCDPISGHVSLFWYQQALGQGPEFLTYFQNEAQLDKSGLPSDRFFAERPEGSVSTLKIQRTQQEDSAVYLCASSLGRGAGQPQHFGDGTRLSIL.

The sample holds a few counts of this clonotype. The CDR3 coding sequence is TGCAGTGCTAGAGGGGCTGATAGATATCCAGATACGCAGTATTTT. This encodes CSARGADRYPDTQYF. V and J are TRBV20-1 and TRBJ2-3; the D is unclear. From germline, CDR1 is DFQATT and CDR2 SNEGSKA (reference sequence). The CDR3 totals 15 residues. Trimming shortened V by 1 base and J by 4 bases, and 15 bases separated the two germline ends.

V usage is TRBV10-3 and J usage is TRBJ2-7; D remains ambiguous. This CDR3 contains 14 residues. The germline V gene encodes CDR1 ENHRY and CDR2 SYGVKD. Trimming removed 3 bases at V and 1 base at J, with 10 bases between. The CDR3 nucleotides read TGTGCCATCAGTGAAACACTAAGGTCCTACGAGCAGTACTTC. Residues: CAISETLRSYEQYF.

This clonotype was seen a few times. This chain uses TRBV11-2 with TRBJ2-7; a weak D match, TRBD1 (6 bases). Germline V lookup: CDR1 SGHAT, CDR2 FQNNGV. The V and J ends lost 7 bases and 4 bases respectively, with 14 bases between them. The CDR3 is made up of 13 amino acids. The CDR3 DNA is TGTGCCAGCACCCGAGGGACACATTACGAGCAGTACTTC. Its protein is CASTRGTHYEQYF.

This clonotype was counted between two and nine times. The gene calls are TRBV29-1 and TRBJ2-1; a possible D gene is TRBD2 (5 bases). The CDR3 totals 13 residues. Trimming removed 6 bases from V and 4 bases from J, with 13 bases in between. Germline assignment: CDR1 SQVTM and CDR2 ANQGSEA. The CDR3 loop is CSVQLGVYNEQFF. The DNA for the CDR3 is TGCAGCGTCCAGTTGGGAGTGTACAATGAGCAGTTCTTC.

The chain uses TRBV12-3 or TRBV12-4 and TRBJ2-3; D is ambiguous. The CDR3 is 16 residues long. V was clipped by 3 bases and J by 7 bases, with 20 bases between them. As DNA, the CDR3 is TGTGCCAGCAGTTTGTTTCTGTCTTTCCCCCTCAATACGCAGTATTTT. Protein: CASSLFLSFPLNTQYF.

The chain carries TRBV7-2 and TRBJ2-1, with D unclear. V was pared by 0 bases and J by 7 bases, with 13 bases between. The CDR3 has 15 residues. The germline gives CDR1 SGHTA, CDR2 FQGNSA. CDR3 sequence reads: CASSLAGLLLNEQFF. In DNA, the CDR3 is TGTGCCAGCAGCTTAGCGGGCCTCCTCCTAAATGAGCAGTTCTTC.

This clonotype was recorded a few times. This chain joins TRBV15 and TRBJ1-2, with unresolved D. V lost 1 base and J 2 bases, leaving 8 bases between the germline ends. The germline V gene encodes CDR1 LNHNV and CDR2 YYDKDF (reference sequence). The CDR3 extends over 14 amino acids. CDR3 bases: TGTGCCACCAGCAGAGGAGGGTCCAACTATGGCTACACCTTC. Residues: CATSRGGSNYGYTF.